Shown below are 27 T cell receptor beta chains from a single sample sequenced in a study of OX40 agonist ivuxolimab in advanced cancers. The library was made by the immunoSEQ multiplex PCR assay. TCRdb obtained this table from immuneACCESS and retained in-frame rearrangements with V and J assigned. These tables miss some clones; where compared with another copy, unresolved V genes account for less than half of the shortfall, and the remainder is unexplained. The sample data list nearly 85,000 clones, and roughly 83% of these were observed just once. The ten largest make up 0.75% to 0.85% of the sample. Sample: CD4+ or CD8+ T cells sorted from blood, taken in a trial of the OX40 agonist ivuxolimab. These TCRs come from an adult with an advanced solid tumor such as melanoma, head and neck, liver or kidney cancer.

This clone was found once. This chain links TRBV18 with TRBJ2-1; perhaps TRBD2 as D (5 bases). CDR1 KGHSH and CDR2 LQKENI come from the germline V gene. The CDR3 runs 16 residues. V shed 3 bases and J shed 4 bases, with 16 bases lying between them. The CDR3 spells CASSPLRGISYNEQFF. The CDR3 region has the DNA TGTGCCAGCTCACCGCTCCGAGGGATCTCATACAATGAGCAGTTCTTC.

The J gene is TRBJ1-2, the V gene TRBV9; D is perhaps TRBD1 (6 bases). Per the germline V gene, CDR1 is SGDLS and CDR2 is YYNGEE. V lost 5 bases and J 5 bases, leaving 10 bases between the germline ends. This CDR3 is built from 12 residues. This CDR3 is CASRDTGYGYTF. In DNA, the CDR3 is TGTGCCAGCAGAGATACAGGGTATGGCTACACCTTC. Supplemented by reference TRBV9 and TRBJ1-2, the full variable domain reads DSGVTQTPKHLITATGQRVTLRCSPRSGDLSVYWYQQSLDQGLQFLIQYYNGEERAKGNILERFSAQQFPDLHSELNLSSLELGDSALYFCASRDTGYGYTFGSGTRLTVV.

This chain connects TRBV9 to TRBJ2-1, with no clear D. Trimming removed 3 bases at V and 3 bases at J, with 16 bases between. The length of the CDR3 is 16 residues. Germline V gives CDR1 SGDLS, CDR2 YYNGEE. CDR3 coding DNA: TGTGCCAGCAGCGGCCAGCCGACCGGAAGCTACAATGAGCAGTTCTTC. Amino acid sequence: CASSGQPTGSYNEQFF.

This chain uses TRBV5-4 with TRBJ2-5; 9 bases are shared with TRBD2. The CDR3 is 17 residues long. The J segment lost 4 bases and the V segment lost 4 bases, leaving 14 bases of the junction unmatched. CDR1 and CDR2 (germline): SGHNT, YYREEE (reference sequence). The CDR3 is CASSRTLSRGGLETQYF. As DNA, the CDR3 is TGTGCCAGCAGCCGTACTCTTTCGCGGGGGGGTTTAGAGACCCAGTACTTC.

V usage is TRBV2 and J usage is TRBJ2-1; D remains unclear. Germline V gene lookup returns CDR1 SNHLY and CDR2 FYNNEI. The V end lost 4 bases, the J end lost 15 bases, and 10 bases lay between the germline ends. There are 10 residues in the CDR3. The CDR3: CASSGRTGFF. In nucleotides, the CDR3 is TGTGCCAGCAGTGGCAGGACGGGGTTCTTC. Variable domain in full (rest from reference TRBV2 and TRBJ2-1): EPEVTQTPSHQVTQMGQEVILRCVPISNHLYFYWYRQILGQKVEFLVSFYNNEISEKSEIFDDQFSVERPDGSNFTLKIRSTKLEDSAMYFCASSGRTGFFGPGTRLTVL.

The chain combines TRBV9 with TRBJ2-3; TRBD2 might be the D (6 bases). Germline CDR1 and CDR2: SGDLS and YYNGEE. V was cut by 4 bases and J by 1 base, with 7 bases left in between. There are 13 residues in the CDR3. For the CDR3, the DNA is TGTGCCAGCAGCTGGGGGGGCACAGATACGCAGTATTTT. It is translated as CASSWGGTDTQYF.

The rearrangement uses TRBV6-1 and TRBJ1-1, with D maybe TRBD1 (5 bases). V lost 2 bases to trimming and J lost 4 bases, with 17 bases between them. This CDR3 has 16 residues. Per the germline V gene, CDR1 is MNHNS and CDR2 is SASEGT. CDR3 nucleotide sequence: TGTGCCAGCAGTGAATGGGGGGGAAGTGCGGGCACTGAAGCTTTCTTT. It yields the protein CASSEWGGSAGTEAFF.

This chain joins TRBV30 and TRBJ1-1; D ambiguous. Trimming took off 4 bases at V and 3 bases at J, with 9 bases between the two ends. The germline gives CDR1 GTSNPN, CDR2 SVGIG (reference sequence). CDR3 length: 12 amino acids. The CDR3 DNA reads as TGTGCCTGGACCGGGAGCTACACTGAAGCTTTCTTT. Translation gives CAWTGSYTEAFF. The full variable domain, rest sourced from reference TRBV30 and TRBJ1-1, is SQTIHQWPATLVQPVGSPLSLECTVEGTSNPNLYWYRQAAGRGLQLLFYSVGIGQISSEVPQNLSASRPQDRQFILSSKKLLLSDSGFYLCAWTGSYTEAFFGQGTRLTVV.

This rearrangement joins TRBV2 to TRBJ2-7; possible D gene TRBD1, 7 bases. The CDR3 length is 16 residues. The V end was cut by 2 bases, the J end by 2 bases, with 16 bases between. The germline V gene encodes CDR1 SNHLY and CDR2 FYNNEI. The CDR3 is CASSERWGRGAYEQYF. The CDR3 DNA follows: TGTGCCAGCAGTGAAAGGTGGGGCAGGGGGGCCTACGAGCAGTACTTC. Using reference TRBV2 and TRBJ2-7 for the parts outside the CDR3, the full variable domain is EPEVTQTPSHQVTQMGQEVILRCVPISNHLYFYWYRQILGQKVEFLVSFYNNEISEKSEIFDDQFSVERPDGSNFTLKIRSTKLEDSAMYFCASSERWGRGAYEQYFGPGTRLTVT.

The J gene is TRBJ2-5, the V gene TRBV5-1; 12 positions match TRBD1. The tail of the sequence fits TRBJ2-7 better, so the J call may be wrong. There are 17 residues in the CDR3. CDR1 SGHRS and CDR2 YFSETQ come from the germline V gene. DNA for the CDR3: TGCGCCAGCAGCTTGCGATCAACCGGGACAGGGGGCGGCGAGCAGTACTTC. Protein sequence: CASSLRSTGTGGGEQYF.

This chain links TRBV5-1 with TRBJ1-1; D perhaps matches TRBD1 (5 bases). The V gene's germline CDR1 is SGHRS and CDR2 YFSETQ. Trimming left V 4 bases short and J 3 bases short, with 13 bases between. The CDR3 consists of 14 residues. CDR3 protein: CASSPRGRDTEAFF. The CDR3 DNA sequence: TGCGCCAGCAGCCCTAGGGGTAGGGACACTGAAGCTTTCTTT.

This clone was detected only a few times. The rearrangement joins TRBV6-1 to TRBJ2-5; TRBD2 matches 10 bases. This CDR3 comprises 14 residues. The trim removed 11 bases at V and 4 bases at J, leaving 10 bases unmatched. Looked up from germline, CDR1 is MNHNS and CDR2 is SASEGT. This chain's CDR3 is CAGAARTSGETQYF. The CDR3, as DNA: TGTGCCGGAGCAGCCCGGACTAGCGGAGAGACCCAGTACTTC.

CDR3 DNA sequence: TGTGCCAGCAGCCGCGGGACAGCTCATGAAAAACTGTTTTTT. Translating it yields CASSRGTAHEKLFF. This sequence joins TRBV7-8 and TRBJ1-4; 7 nucleotides agree with TRBD1. After removal of 5 bases from V and 6 bases from J, the junction contained 6 bases not matched to a gene. This CDR3 contains 14 residues. Germline CDR1 is SGHVS and CDR2 is FQNEAQ.

The chain carries TRBV14 and TRBJ2-1; 14 nucleotides agree with TRBD2. V shed 4 bases and J 2 bases; nucleotides not matched to a gene: 10. The CDR3 extends over 19 amino acids. Germline V gene lookup returns CDR1 SGHDN and CDR2 FVKESK. The CDR3 protein is CASSPPDRTSGGTYNEQFF. The CDR3 bases are TGTGCCAGCAGCCCACCCGACCGGACTAGCGGGGGGACCTACAATGAGCAGTTCTTC.

The rearrangement uses TRBV19 and TRBJ1-5; the match to TRBD1 covers 8 bases. Trimming at V came to 5 bases and at J to 7 bases, leaving 10 bases not matched to a gene. The CDR3 extends over 15 amino acids. Germline values: CDR1 LNHDA, CDR2 SQIVND (reference sequence). As DNA, the CDR3 is TGTGCCAGTAGTGTCCGGACAGGGAGCGGACAGCCCCAGCATTTT. Protein: CASSVRTGSGQPQHF.

V and J are TRBV4-2 and TRBJ1-2; 7 bases match TRBD1. Trimming cost V 4 bases and J 3 bases; bases outside gene matches: 11. This CDR3 spans 16 amino acids. Per the germline V gene, CDR1 is LGHNA and CDR2 is YNFKEQ. As DNA, the CDR3 is TGTGCCAGCAGCCGTGAACCGGGACAGCAATACTATGGCTACACCTTC. It encodes CASSREPGQQYYGYTF.

Note on this clone: At one of its ends the junction is not consistent with the germline gene, which may arise from a read error. This chain connects TRBV7-7 to TRBJ2-5; TRBD1 agrees at 11 bases. Germline-derived CDR1 and CDR2 are SSHAT and FNYEAQ (reference sequence). CDR3 length: 18 residues. CDR3 in DNA: TGTGCTAGCAGCCCTAGTCCGGGACAGGGGGTCGGAGTGGAGACCCAGTACTTC. This translates into CASSPSPGQGVGVETQYF.

The chain carries TRBV27 and TRBJ1-1, with D unclear. This CDR3 is built from 14 residues. Per germline, CDR1 MNHEY and CDR2 SMNVEV (reference sequence). Trimming cost V 6 bases and J 0 bases, with 11 bases left between them. The CDR3 DNA reads as TGTGCCAGCAGCCCGACACAAATGAACACTGAAGCTTTCTTT. Its translation: CASSPTQMNTEAFF.

The chain couples TRBV2 to TRBJ1-1; D gene ambiguous. From germline, CDR1 is SNHLY and CDR2 FYNNEI. This CDR3 has 13 amino acids. Trimming pared 2 bases from V and 2 bases from J, leaving 6 bases between. The CDR3 sequence is CASSELSNTEAFF. In DNA, the CDR3 is TGTGCCAGCAGTGAATTGTCCAACACTGAAGCTTTCTTT.

This clone was observed once. The chain couples TRBV4-1 to TRBJ2-1; D unresolved. The ends were cut back, 0 bases at V and 1 base at J, with 16 bases in the middle. This CDR3 spans 18 amino acids. In germline, CDR1 is MGHRA, CDR2 YSYEKL. The CDR3 DNA reads as TGCGCCAGCAGCCAAGATCTGATAGGGCGAGGATCCTACAATGAGCAGTTCTTC. Encoded protein: CASSQDLIGRGSYNEQFF.

The V and J genes are TRBV4-2 and TRBJ1-3, with D unclear. Germline loops: CDR1 LGHNA, CDR2 YNFKEQ. The CDR3 extends over 15 amino acids. V lost 0 bases and J 8 bases, leaving 14 bases between the germline ends. Here the CDR3 reads CASSQDGFGADTIYF. The DNA for the CDR3 is TGTGCCAGCAGCCAAGATGGATTCGGTGCGGACACCATATATTTT.

This clone appeared a few times. The chain recombines TRBV7-9 with TRBJ1-3; TRBD1 matches at 9 bases. After removal of 6 bases from V and 2 bases from J, the junction contained 5 bases not matched to a gene. The length of the CDR3 is 15 residues. Per the germline V gene, CDR1 is SEHNR and CDR2 is FQNEAQ (reference sequence). CDR3 in DNA: TGTGCCAGCAGACCAGACAGGGGGGCTGGAAACACCATATATTTT. It is translated as CASRPDRGAGNTIYF.

J is TRBJ1-1 and V is TRBV28; D is perhaps TRBD1 (6 bases). Germline V lookup: CDR1 MDHEN, CDR2 SYDVKM. The CDR3 is 16 residues long. V was cut by 6 bases and J by 4 bases, with 21 bases left in between. CDR3 region: CASRAPGEGRPTEAFF. The CDR3 nucleotides are TGTGCCAGCAGAGCCCCAGGGGAGGGTAGGCCCACTGAAGCTTTCTTT.

The chain carries TRBV4-2 and TRBJ2-3; unclear D gene. This CDR3 is built from 13 residues. The germline gives CDR1 LGHNA, CDR2 YNFKEQ. V was pared by 0 bases and J by 2 bases, with 3 bases between. Written as DNA, the CDR3 is TGTGCCAGCAGCCAAGAGAACACAGATACGCAGTATTTT. Protein: CASSQENTDTQYF.

As DNA, the CDR3 is TGTGCCAGCAGGGATACGGCCGGGGCCAACGTCCTGACTTTC. It specifies CASRDTAGANVLTF. The rearrangement links TRBV2 to TRBJ2-6; D is unresolved. The CDR3 extends over 14 amino acids. Germline V gives CDR1 SNHLY, CDR2 FYNNEI. Trimming removed 6 bases from V and 4 bases from J, with 10 bases in between.

This chain uses TRBV5-1 with TRBJ2-1; no clear D gene. V dropped 0 bases and J dropped 3 bases, with 4 bases sitting between them. The CDR3 runs to 13 residues. Germline V gene sequence: CDR1 SGHRS, CDR2 YFSETQ. The CDR3 nucleotides are TGCGCCAGCAGCTTGGACAGCTACAATGAGCAGTTCTTC. Translation gives CASSLDSYNEQFF.

The chain recombines TRBV7-2 with TRBJ2-3, with 9 bases aligning to TRBD2. Germline loops: CDR1 SGHTA, CDR2 FQGNSA. The CDR3 contains 17 residues. V gave up 1 base and J gave up 1 base; unmatched junction bases: 6. CDR3 DNA sequence: TGTGCCAGCAGCTTAGATCAGCGGGGGGCCGGCACAGATACGCAGTATTTT. It codes for CASSLDQRGAGTDTQYF.